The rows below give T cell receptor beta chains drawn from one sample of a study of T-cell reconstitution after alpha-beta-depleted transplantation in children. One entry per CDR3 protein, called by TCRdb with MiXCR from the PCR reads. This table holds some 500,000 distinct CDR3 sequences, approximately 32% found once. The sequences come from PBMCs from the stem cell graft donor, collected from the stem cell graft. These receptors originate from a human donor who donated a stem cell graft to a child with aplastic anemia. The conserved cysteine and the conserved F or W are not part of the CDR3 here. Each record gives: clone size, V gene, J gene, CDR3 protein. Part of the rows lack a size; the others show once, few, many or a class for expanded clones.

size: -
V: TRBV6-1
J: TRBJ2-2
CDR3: ASSAQGDTGELF

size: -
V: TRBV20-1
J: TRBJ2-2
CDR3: SARKQGTGELF

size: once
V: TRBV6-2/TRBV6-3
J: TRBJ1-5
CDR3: ASRYTVTTPQH

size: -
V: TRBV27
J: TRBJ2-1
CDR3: ASSEADVYNEQF

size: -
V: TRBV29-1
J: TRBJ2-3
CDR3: SVHAPRDRGGSDTQY

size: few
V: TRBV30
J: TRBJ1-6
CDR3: AWSVLKGGWSNSPLH

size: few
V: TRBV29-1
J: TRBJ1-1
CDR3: SVEATRTEAF

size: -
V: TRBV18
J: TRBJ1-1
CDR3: ASSPGQVDRNTEAF

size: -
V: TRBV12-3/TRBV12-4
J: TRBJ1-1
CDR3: ASSLFEEAEAF

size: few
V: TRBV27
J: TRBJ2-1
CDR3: ASSLSPGQGSYNEQF

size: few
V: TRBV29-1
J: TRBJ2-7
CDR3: SVEVPIGSAGPRRATYEQY

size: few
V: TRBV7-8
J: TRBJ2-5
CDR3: ASSYRGLETQY

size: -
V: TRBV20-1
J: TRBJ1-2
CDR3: SARPLGQANYGYT

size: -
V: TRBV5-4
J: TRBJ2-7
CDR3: ASSLQNSYEQY